This T cell receptor (beta chain) derives from a study of PD-L1 blockade in urothelial cancer. Across the study: Counts from blood samples showed a median of roughly 150,000 T cells.

The study's findings and limits: Those with durable benefit had larger increases in tumor-associated blood clones at 3 weeks.

For this clone: Its antigen is as yet unknown.

The CDR3 length is 17 residues. Germline-derived CDR1 and CDR2 are SGHTA and FQGNSA. The V segment lost 6 bases and the J segment 7 bases; nucleotides outside the gene matches: 11. Assay: immunoSEQ multiplex PCR; the TCRdb copy retains only in-frame clones and omits some. The sample gives under 40,000 clones, roughly 87% of which show up once; about 3.5% is in the top ten. The clonotype was recovered from a man between 65 and 85 years old with urothelial cancer. The sequencing used PBMCs, collected around atezolizumab (anti-PD-L1) treatment. This chain links TRBV7-2 with TRBJ2-2; 13 bases are a match to TRBD2. The CDR3 here is CASRTGLAGRGIGELFF. The CDR3 coding sequence is TGTGCCAGCAGGACGGGACTAGCGGGGCGTGGGATCGGGGAGCTGTTTTTT.